The 2 T cell receptor beta chains listed next were all sequenced from one sample in a study of shared clonotypes between healthy human individuals. Profiling relied on immunoSEQ multiplex PCR, and the TCRdb table lists in-frame clones only, not all of them. The profile shows fewer than 3 million clones, just under 95% of them singletons. Sequenced material: naive CD4+ T cells from PBMCs. Documented subset: CD45RA+ positively selected. These receptors came from a man aged 18-30 years in good health. Some clones in this sample may be carry-over from other donors' samples.

The chain recombines TRBV28 with TRBJ1-5, with D possibly matching TRBD1 (6 bases). The CDR3 is made up of 13 amino acids. The germline V gene has CDR1 MDHEN and CDR2 SYDVKM. The V and J ends lost 7 bases and 4 bases respectively, with 11 bases between them. The DNA of the CDR3 is TGTGCCAGCACTAGGGGGGTAAATCAGCCCCAGCATTTT. Amino acid sequence: CASTRGVNQPQHF.

The rearrangement joins TRBV5-6 to TRBJ1-4; D ambiguous. The CDR3 length is 15 residues. The V gene lost 2 bases and the J gene lost 0 bases, with 8 bases spanning the gap. The germline V gene encodes CDR1 SGHDT and CDR2 YYEEEE. The CDR3 loop reads CASSLPGSTNEKLFF. CDR3 DNA sequence: TGTGCCAGCAGCTTACCAGGATCAACTAATGAAAAACTGTTTTTT.